Given below is one T cell receptor beta chain in context. Data came from immunoSEQ multiplex PCR; TCRdb stores just in-frame clones and leaves some out. The sample has around 86,000 clones, about 93% seen once. The data belong to a study of OX40 agonist ivuxolimab in advanced cancers. CDR3 size: 14 residues. Trimming stripped 4 bases from V and 10 bases from J, with 19 bases between. Germline loops: CDR1 SGHDN, CDR2 FVKESK. This clonotype was sampled from an adult with an advanced solid tumor such as melanoma, head and neck, liver or kidney cancer. The gene calls are TRBV14 and TRBJ1-1; a possible D gene is TRBD1 (5 bases). The sample was CD4+ or CD8+ T cells sorted from blood, taken in a trial of the OX40 agonist ivuxolimab. CDR3 DNA: TGTGCCAGCAGCCTTGAAACAGGACAAATTCCAGCTTTCTTT. This gives the protein CASSLETGQIPAFF.